The 22 T cell receptor beta chains given below trace back to one sample, sequenced in a study of shared clonotypes between healthy human individuals. TCRdb keeps only in-frame clones here, not all; method: immunoSEQ multiplex PCR. This table has 1.5 million to 1.9 million clones, 95% to 99% appearing once. The sequencing sample was made of naive CD4+ T cells sorted from blood. Subset specified: CD45RA+ positively selected. The source of these receptors is a man aged 30-40 years in good health.

The genes are TRBV28 and TRBJ2-2; D possibly corresponds to TRBD2 (6 bases). The CDR3 runs 14 residues. V lost 8 bases and J 3 bases, leaving 13 bases between the germline ends. Per germline, CDR1 MDHEN and CDR2 SYDVKM. The CDR3 nucleotides read TGTGCCAGCCGGGGGAAGGCCGACACCGGGGAGCTGTTTTTT. This sequence encodes CASRGKADTGELFF.

In DNA, the CDR3 is TGTGCCAGCAGCGTAGTGGGACTAGCGGGACGCACAGATACGCAGTATTTT. This translates into CASSVVGLAGRTDTQYF. The genes are TRBV9 and TRBJ2-3; 13 bases agree with TRBD2. The trim removed 0 bases at V and 1 base at J, leaving 2 bases unmatched. This CDR3 has 17 residues. Germline V gene sequence: CDR1 SGDLS, CDR2 YYNGEE.

Concerning this clone: Other nucleotide sequences from this sample produce the same CDR3. The chain joins TRBV11-2 to TRBJ2-7, with D uncertain. The V gene lost 0 bases and the J gene lost 3 bases, with 3 bases spanning the gap. The germline V gene encodes CDR1 SGHAT and CDR2 FQNNGV. There are 12 residues in the CDR3. The CDR3 region has the DNA TGTGCCAGCAGCTTAGATTTCTACGAGCAGTACTTC. It codes for CASSLDFYEQYF.

The rearrangement links TRBV7-2 to TRBJ2-7; D may be TRBD1 or TRBD2 (7 bases each). The length of the CDR3 is 13 residues. V was trimmed by 1 base and J by 6 bases, leaving 10 bases between them. Germline CDR1 and CDR2: SGHTA and FQGNSA. CDR3 coding DNA: TGTGCCAGCAGCTTAGGCAGGGGGGGCGAGCAGTACTTC. Translating it yields CASSLGRGGEQYF.

A note on this clone: An end of the junction differs from the germline gene, which may be a read error. The chain couples TRBV7-7 to TRBJ2-1, with 11 bases that match TRBD2. Germline V gives CDR1 SSHAT, CDR2 FNYEAQ (reference sequence). This CDR3 has 15 residues. The CDR3 loop is CASSSGLAEAGEQFF. CDR3 nucleotides: TGTGCTAGCAGCTCGGGACTAGCGGAAGCGGGTGAGCAGTTCTTC.

This chain connects TRBV23-1 to TRBJ1-1; no clear D gene. TRBV23-1 is sorted into the ORF group, with uncertain function. V shed 2 bases and J shed 1 base, with 8 bases lying between them. CDR3 length: 14 residues. The CDR3 loop reads CASSQPGGNTEAFF. The CDR3 coding sequence is TGCGCCAGCAGTCAACCGGGAGGGAACACTGAAGCTTTCTTT.

The chain is built from TRBV19 and TRBJ1-2; D may be TRBD1 (5 bases). Germline CDR1 is LNHDA and CDR2 is SQIVND (reference sequence). The CDR3 length is 15 residues. With 5 bases removed from V and 4 bases from J, the gap between germline ends came to 17 bases. The CDR3 region is CASSPSVGEAYGYTF. The CDR3 DNA sequence: TGTGCCAGTAGTCCCTCCGTGGGGGAAGCCTATGGCTACACCTTC.

This clone was counted between two and nine times. The chain couples TRBV27 to TRBJ1-5; D is unclear. The ends were cut back, 4 bases at V and 7 bases at J, with 11 bases in the middle. Germline CDR1 reads MNHEY; CDR2 reads SMNVEV (reference sequence). This CDR3 is built from 13 residues. DNA for the CDR3: TGTGCCAGCAGTTGGAAGGGTGGGCAGCCCCAGCATTTT. Its translation is CASSWKGGQPQHF.

As DNA, the CDR3 is TGCAGCGTTGAGATACGGGAGGGCCTTGGTAATGAGCAGTTCTTC. Protein sequence: CSVEIREGLGNEQFF. V and J are TRBV29-1 and TRBJ2-1, with 8 bases lining up with TRBD2. The CDR3 loop spans 15 amino acids. V gave up 3 bases and J gave up 7 bases; unmatched junction bases: 11. Germline lookup yields CDR1 SQVTM and CDR2 ANQGSEA.

The sample holds one count of this clone. V and J are TRBV5-1 and TRBJ1-1; D is uncertain. Trimming left V 1 base short and J 4 bases short, with 11 bases between. From germline, CDR1 is SGHRS and CDR2 YFSETQ. The CDR3 sequence is 14 residues long. The CDR3 loop is CASSLLGGSTEAFF. As DNA, the CDR3 is TGCGCCAGCAGCTTGCTCGGTGGAAGCACTGAAGCTTTCTTT.

The chain carries TRBV27 and TRBJ2-5, with 8 bases that match TRBD2. V shed 2 bases and J 0 bases; nucleotides not matched to a gene: 11. The CDR3 extends over 18 amino acids. Germline V gene data show CDR1 as MNHEY and CDR2 as SMNVEV (reference sequence). The CDR3 nucleotides read TGTGCCAGCAGTTTAAGGTCGGGAGGGCCGAGGTACCAAGAGACCCAGTACTTC. Its protein is CASSLRSGGPRYQETQYF.

The chain recombines TRBV5-4 with TRBJ2-1, with D possibly being TRBD2 (6 bases). The V gene lost 4 bases and the J gene lost 3 bases, with 14 bases spanning the gap. The CDR3 is made up of 15 amino acids. Germline assignment: CDR1 SGHNT and CDR2 YYREEE (reference sequence). The CDR3 region is CASSAGGPDYNEQFF. The DNA of the CDR3 is TGTGCCAGCAGCGCCGGGGGACCAGACTACAATGAGCAGTTCTTC.

J is TRBJ1-5 and V is TRBV28, with 9 bases aligning to TRBD1. The ends lost 5 bases at V and 7 bases at J; junction bases unmatched: 6. CDR1 MDHEN and CDR2 SYDVKM come from the germline V gene. The CDR3 loop spans 14 amino acids. CDR3 loop: CASSPGTGIQPQHF. In DNA, the CDR3 is TGTGCCAGCAGTCCCGGGACAGGGATACAGCCCCAGCATTTT.

This chain's CDR3 is CASSRPGTSGSSPGELFF. The CDR3 DNA reads TGTGCCAGCAGCCGTCCCGGGACTAGCGGGAGTTCCCCCGGGGAGCTGTTTTTT. V usage is TRBV11-3 and J usage is TRBJ2-2; 14 bases map to TRBD2. Per germline, CDR1 SGHNT and CDR2 YENEEA. CDR3 length equals 18 residues. V lost 5 bases and J lost 6; bases outside the gene matches: 11. The whole variable domain, remainder taken from reference TRBV11-3 and TRBJ2-2, is EAGVVQSPRYKIIEKKQPVAFWCNPISGHNTLYWYLQNLGQGPELLIRYENEEAVDDSQLPKDRFSAERLKGVDSTLKIQPAELGDSAVYLCASSRPGTSGSSPGELFFGEGSRLTVL.

The chain carries TRBV4-2 and TRBJ2-3; perhaps TRBD2 as D (6 bases). Germline assignment: CDR1 LGHNA and CDR2 YNFKEQ. V shed 0 bases and J shed 0 bases, with 16 bases lying between them. CDR3 length equals 18 residues. The CDR3 loop is CASSQDWDSFSSTDTQYF. CDR3 nucleotide sequence: TGTGCCAGCAGCCAAGATTGGGACTCCTTCTCTAGCACAGATACGCAGTATTTT.

The rearrangement uses TRBV4-2 and TRBJ1-2, with D uncertain. The CDR3 consists of 15 residues. Germline CDR1 and CDR2: LGHNA and YNFKEQ. Deletions cut 5 bases from V and 4 bases from J, with 17 bases between. CDR3 amino acids: CASSAFFKGSYGYTF. The CDR3 DNA sequence: TGTGCCAGCAGCGCATTCTTCAAAGGTTCCTATGGCTACACCTTC.

The chain joins TRBV2 to TRBJ1-5; D unresolved. CDR1 is SNHLY and CDR2 is FYNNEI in the germline V gene. Trimming pared 6 bases from V and 0 bases from J, leaving 3 bases between. This CDR3 is built from 12 residues. For the CDR3, the DNA is TGTGCCAGCAGGATTAGCAATCAGCCCCAGCATTTT. Translating it yields CASRISNQPQHF. Based on the CDR3 plus reference TRBV2 and TRBJ1-5, the full variable domain is EPEVTQTPSHQVTQMGQEVILRCVPISNHLYFYWYRQILGQKVEFLVSFYNNEISEKSEIFDDQFSVERPDGSNFTLKIRSTKLEDSAMYFCASRISNQPQHFGDGTRLSIL.

The rearrangement links TRBV6-1 to TRBJ2-7; weak D call: TRBD2 (6 bases). In germline, CDR1 is MNHNS, CDR2 SASEGT. The V gene lost 7 bases and the J gene lost 2 bases, with 12 bases spanning the gap. The length of the CDR3 is 13 residues. The CDR3 is CASKKGGTYEQYF. In DNA, the CDR3 is TGTGCCAGCAAAAAGGGAGGAACCTACGAGCAGTACTTC.

The V and J genes are TRBV4-1 and TRBJ2-1; no firm D call. This CDR3 is built from 19 residues. Germline CDR1 is MGHRA and CDR2 is YSYEKL. The ends were cut back, 0 bases at V and 0 bases at J, with 18 bases in the middle. The CDR3 coding sequence is TGCGCCAGCAGCCAAGATTATAGGACGGGCCGAGTCTCCTACAATGAGCAGTTCTTC. Residues: CASSQDYRTGRVSYNEQFF.

The gene calls are TRBV10-3 and TRBJ1-4; 12 bases fit TRBD1. CDR1 ENHRY and CDR2 SYGVKD come from the germline V gene. The J segment lost 8 bases and the V segment lost 6 bases, leaving 10 bases of the junction unmatched. The CDR3 is 16 residues long. CDR3 protein: CAISGGEGTGGEKLFF. The CDR3 DNA follows: TGTGCCATCAGCGGAGGTGAGGGGACAGGGGGCGAAAAACTGTTTTTT.

V gene TRBV11-2 combines with J gene TRBJ2-1; tentatively, D is TRBD1 or TRBD2 (7 bases each). This CDR3 contains 16 residues. The germline CDR1 and CDR2 sequences are SGHAT and FQNNGV. Trimming shortened V by 4 bases and J by 5 bases, and 18 bases separated the two germline ends. CDR3 protein: CASSSLQGRAHNEQFF. The CDR3 DNA sequence: TGTGCCAGCAGCTCACTACAGGGGAGGGCCCACAATGAGCAGTTCTTC.

The DNA of the CDR3 is TGCGCCAGTCCTACTAGCGGGAGAGCCGGCTCCCCAGATACGCAGTATTTT. Amino acids: CASPTSGRAGSPDTQYF. The gene calls are TRBV5-1 and TRBJ2-3, with TRBD2 identical over 11 bases. Germline-derived CDR1 and CDR2 are SGHRS and YFSETQ. After removal of 8 bases from V and 4 bases from J, the junction contained 15 bases not matched to a gene. The CDR3 loop spans 17 amino acids. The entire variable domain, with the rest obtained from reference TRBV5-1 and TRBJ2-3, is as follows: KAGVTQTPRYLIKTRGQQVTLSCSPISGHRSVSWYQQTPGQGLQFLFEYFSETQRNKGNFPGRFSGRQFSNSRSEMNVSTLELGDSALYLCASPTSGRAGSPDTQYFGPGTRLTVL.